Below, 23 T cell receptor beta chains from the same sample are listed, as sequenced in a study of T-cell memory formation after mild COVID-19. TCRdb used MiXCR to reprocess the 5' RACE reads, holding one entry per CDR3 protein. The sample holds about 140,000 distinct CDR3 sequences, approximately 21% seen once. Sequencing was done on a sample of PBMCs or a T cell subset sorted from them (not recorded which). The receptors here all came from an adult woman who had mild COVID-19 (a few samples of this study predate the infection). Cell type and time point are not known.

The chain carries TRBV29-1 and TRBJ1-1; D is uncertain. Germline assignment: CDR1 SQVTM and CDR2 ANQGSEA. The CDR3 is 13 amino acids. V lost 5 bases to trimming and J lost 4 bases, with 14 bases between them. CDR3 sequence reads: CSVSRGPGTEAFF. The CDR3 bases are TGCAGCGTTAGTCGAGGGCCCGGCACTGAAGCTTTCTTT.

V and J are TRBV5-4 and TRBJ1-3; tentatively, D is TRBD1 (5 bases). V lost 0 bases, J lost 7 bases, and 8 bases lay in between. This CDR3 comprises 13 residues. Germline V gene sequence: CDR1 SGHNT, CDR2 YYREEE (reference sequence). The chain's CDR3 is CASSLERGNTIYF. The DNA for the CDR3 is TGTGCCAGCAGCTTGGAACGGGGCAACACCATATATTTT.

The V call is TRBV24-1, the J call TRBJ2-5, with unresolved D. The CDR3 spans 12 residues. Per the germline V gene, CDR1 is KGHDR and CDR2 is SFDVKD. V lost 1 base and J lost 5, with 4 bases in between. The chain's CDR3 is CATSDFRETQYF. The CDR3 DNA is TGTGCCACCAGTGATTTCAGGGAGACCCAGTACTTC.

This chain links TRBV12-3 or TRBV12-4 with TRBJ1-1; D possibly corresponds to TRBD1 (5 bases). V lost 5 bases and J 2 bases, leaving 15 bases between the germline ends. CDR3 size: 15 residues. CDR3 sequence (DNA): TGTGCCAGCAGTCAACACAGGCCGGGTAACACTGAAGCTTTCTTT. Translated: CASSQHRPGNTEAFF.

The V and J genes are TRBV4-3 and TRBJ2-5; D not resolved. With 5 bases removed from V and 7 bases from J, the gap between germline ends came to 17 bases. This CDR3 has 14 residues. Germline CDR1 reads LGHNA; CDR2 reads YSLEER. For the CDR3, the DNA is TGCGCCAGCAGCTTTCTTGGGTCTCCCGCGACCCAGTACTTC. This encodes CASSFLGSPATQYF.

Only a few counts were recorded for this clonotype. The V call is TRBV12-3 or TRBV12-4, the J call TRBJ2-5, with 8 bases lining up with TRBD2. The CDR3 consists of 15 residues. V trimming: 6 bases; J trimming: 2 bases; junction bases outside the gene matches: 8. The CDR3 protein is CASSFAGGPQETQYF. CDR3 nucleotide sequence: TGTGCCAGCAGCTTTGCGGGAGGACCACAAGAGACCCAGTACTTC.

On this clonotype itself: A read error is likely, as this CDR3 ends without the conserved phenylalanine or tryptophan. The DNA is omitted, as the CDR3 cannot be located on it reliably, and the CDR3 follows TCRdb's listing. The chain has TRBV2 and TRBJ2-3; TRBD2, as called in the table, went unchecked against the DNA. Inclusive of both ends, the CDR3 amounts to 11 amino acids. Germline V gives CDR1 SNHLY, CDR2 FYNNEI. The CDR3 sequence is CASSEAEDPSY.

V gene TRBV4-3 combines with J gene TRBJ2-5; 12 nucleotides align to TRBD2. This CDR3 has 18 residues. Germline trimming cut 1 base from V and 7 bases from J; bases unmatched to any gene: 13. Per germline, CDR1 LGHNA and CDR2 YSLEER. The CDR3 sequence is CASSQVGLRLAGAGTQYF. The CDR3, as DNA: TGCGCCAGCAGCCAAGTTGGGTTGAGACTAGCGGGGGCCGGGACCCAGTACTTC.

The chain employs TRBV19 and TRBJ2-1; 7 bases agree with TRBD1. The CDR3 has 12 residues. With V trimmed by 6 bases and J by 6 bases, 2 bases remained unmatched. Germline V lookup: CDR1 LNHDA, CDR2 SQIVND (reference sequence). The chain's CDR3 is CASRTGSNEQFF. The CDR3 bases are TGTGCCAGTAGGACAGGGTCCAATGAGCAGTTCTTC.

This sequence joins TRBV5-1 and TRBJ2-7; 11 bases align to TRBD1. CDR3 length: 15 residues. The trim removed 4 bases at V and 2 bases at J, leaving 5 bases unmatched. The V gene's germline CDR1 is SGHRS and CDR2 YFSETQ. The CDR3: CASSVPGQGAYEQYF. The CDR3 DNA sequence: TGCGCCAGCAGCGTTCCGGGACAGGGGGCCTACGAGCAGTACTTC.

The chain combines TRBV7-9 with TRBJ2-3; the D gene could be TRBD1 or TRBD2 (5 bases each). Germline CDR1 is SEHNR and CDR2 is FQNEAQ (reference sequence). The length of the CDR3 is 16 residues. V lost 3 bases, J lost 0 bases, and 13 bases lay in between. The CDR3 DNA follows: TGTGCCAGCAGCTTTGGGACCGTGCCGAGCACAGATACGCAGTATTTT. Amino acids: CASSFGTVPSTDTQYF.

The gene calls are TRBV12-3 or TRBV12-4 and TRBJ2-4; the match to TRBD2 covers 8 bases. This CDR3 is 13 amino acids long. J was trimmed by 6 bases and V by 6 bases; bases with no gene match: 4. The chain's CDR3 is CASRSTSANIQYF. DNA of the CDR3: TGTGCCAGCAGATCGACTAGCGCAAACATTCAGTACTTC.

There are a few counts of this clonotype. The junction and the germline gene differ at one end; a read error may be behind it. CDR3 coding DNA: TGTGCCAGCAGCCAAGAAAGGGGGACAGGTACGCAGTATTTT. It translates to CASSQERGTGTQYF. The chain joins TRBV3-1 to TRBJ2-3, with TRBD1 identical over 8 bases. The CDR3 is 14 residues long. The V gene's germline CDR1 is LGHDT and CDR2 YNNKEL (reference sequence).

This sequence joins TRBV5-6 and TRBJ2-4, with 7 bases that match TRBD2. Germline CDR1 is SGHDT and CDR2 is YYEEEE. This CDR3 comprises 12 residues. V shed 4 bases, J shed 9 bases, and the junction held 4 bases outside the gene matches. CDR3 in DNA: TGTGCCAGCAGCCCGGGGGGAGTCATTCAGTACTTC. Its protein product is CASSPGGVIQYF.

This clonotype has a handful of counts. The J gene is TRBJ1-4, the V gene TRBV6-6; the D is unclear. Trimming removed 6 bases at V and 8 bases at J, with 22 bases between. Germline lookup yields CDR1 MNHNY and CDR2 SVGAGI (reference sequence). The CDR3 is made up of 16 amino acids. DNA of the CDR3: TGTGCCAGCAGCCACGACATATTGAGGGCCCCCGAAAAACTGTTTTTT. It specifies CASSHDILRAPEKLFF.

This clonotype was observed a few times. The J gene is TRBJ2-5, the V gene TRBV6-1; TRBD1 matches at 8 bases. The length of the CDR3 is 14 residues. From germline, CDR1 is MNHNS and CDR2 SASEGT. V shed 5 bases and J 2 bases; nucleotides not matched to a gene: 4. CDR3 sequence reads: CASSRDRLQETQYF. The CDR3 nucleotides are TGTGCCAGCAGTAGGGACAGGCTTCAAGAGACCCAGTACTTC.

This chain's CDR3 is CASSLGRIAGGSYNEQFF. The CDR3 nucleotides read TGCGCCAGCAGCTTGGGGCGGATAGCGGGAGGGTCCTACAATGAGCAGTTCTTC. The chain uses TRBV5-1 and TRBJ2-1; 11 bases are shared with TRBD2. There are 18 residues in the CDR3. V trimming: 0 bases; J trimming: 1 base; junction bases outside the gene matches: 6. Looked up from germline, CDR1 is SGHRS and CDR2 is YFSETQ.

This clonotype was seen a handful of times. This chain joins TRBV7-9 and TRBJ2-4; D call uncertain. Trimming took 5 bases from V and 8 from J, leaving 19 bases between them. The germline CDR1 and CDR2 sequences are SEHNR and FQNEAQ (reference sequence). This CDR3 spans 15 amino acids. In DNA, the CDR3 is TGTGCCAGCAGCCCCCCAAGCAATGCAATAGACATTCAGTACTTC. Translated, it gives CASSPPSNAIDIQYF.

The chain recombines TRBV5-1 with TRBJ1-4; D ambiguous. Germline CDR1 reads SGHRS; CDR2 reads YFSETQ. The CDR3 is 15 amino acids. Trimming pared 0 bases from V and 7 bases from J, leaving 13 bases between. This CDR3 reads CASSLVSGGGEKLFF. CDR3 sequence (DNA): TGCGCCAGCAGCTTGGTATCGGGAGGTGGTGAAAAACTGTTTTTT.

This clonotype turned up a few times. The chain carries TRBV12-3 or TRBV12-4 and TRBJ1-1; D may be TRBD1 (5 bases). This CDR3 region has 12 residues. V was trimmed by 8 bases and J by 4 bases, leaving 11 bases between them. The CDR3 DNA follows: TGTGCCAGCCGGAGGGGTGGCACTGAAGCTTTCTTT. It is translated as CASRRGGTEAFF.

With regard to this clonotype: The junction does not match germline at one end; this may be a read error. The genes are TRBV11-1 and TRBJ2-2, with TRBD2 matching 7 bases. This CDR3 is built from 13 residues. In germline, CDR1 is SGHAT, CDR2 FQDESV (reference sequence). The CDR3 region has the DNA TGTGCCAGCAGCCTAGCGGACACCGGGGAGCTGTTTTTT. Its translation is CASSLADTGELFF. Drawing the rest from reference TRBV11-1 and TRBJ2-2, the complete variable domain is EAEVAQSPRYKITEKSQAVAFWCDPISGHATLYWYRQILGQGPELLVQFQDESVVDDSQLPKDRFSAERLKGVDSTLKIQPAELGDSAMYLCASSLADTGELFFGEGSRLTVL.

This clonotype was seen a single time. The V and J genes are TRBV12-3 or TRBV12-4 and TRBJ2-2; D is ambiguous. The V end was cut by 3 bases, the J end by 0 bases, with 11 bases between. The CDR3 totals 16 residues. CDR3 loop: CASSFRSQANTGELFF. Here the CDR3 DNA reads TGTGCCAGCAGTTTCCGGAGCCAGGCGAACACCGGGGAGCTGTTTTTT.

In its sample, this clonotype was seen a few times. The chain combines TRBV20-1 with TRBJ1-6, with TRBD1 identical over 9 bases. The CDR3 sequence is 15 residues long. Germline V gene lookup returns CDR1 DFQATT and CDR2 SNEGSKA (reference sequence). V lost 5 bases, J lost 7 bases, and 9 bases stayed unmatched. The CDR3 sequence is CSASRTGAVNSPLHF. CDR3 DNA sequence: TGCAGTGCTTCTCGGACAGGGGCGGTAAATTCACCCCTCCACTTT.